This T cell receptor beta chain was found in a study of cytomegalovirus exposure and HLA in healthy donors. The wider study: Early released data comprised around 80 million unique TCRs from HLA-typed donors. Within the Caucasian-associated ancestry cluster were roughly 82% of the 398 genotyped donors.

The V gene end was trimmed by 0 bases and the J gene end by 1 base; junction bases not matched to a gene: 4. The CDR3 length is 15 residues. The germline gives CDR1 SGHRS, CDR2 YFSETQ. PCR used 60 Vbeta primers and 13 Jbeta primers. The protocol was immunoSEQ multiplex PCR, while the TCRdb copy is restricted to in-frame clones and leaves out a portion. The repertoire holds around 210,000 clones, with around 83% as singletons. As regards this clone: Its matching antigen is unknown.

Study results and limitations: Altogether, about 160 TCR beta chains were recorded as cytomegalovirus-associated.

The chain carries TRBV5-1 and TRBJ2-7, with 7 nucleotides matching TRBD1. This receptor was taken from a girl aged 2 to 9 in good health and CMV-seronegative. The material sequenced was PBMCs. The CDR3 region has the DNA TGCGCCAGCAGCTTGGGAGGGGGCCTATCCTACGAGCAGTACTTC. Translated: CASSLGGGLSYEQYF.